What follows is one T cell receptor beta chain and its context. Antigen: not known. These data are taken from a study of T cell responses to AZD1222 COVID-19 vaccine. Generated by immunoSEQ multiplex PCR, the TCRdb table keeps only in-frame clones and is missing some. The sample carries fewer than 120,000 clones, 81% recorded once. Study-wide results and limits: Recipients of two AZD1222 doses showed rising Spike-specific TCR breadth and depth.

Germline V gene data show CDR1 as SGDLS and CDR2 as YYNGEE. The CDR3 contains 14 residues. The germline V and J ends were trimmed by 3 bases and 7 bases, with 16 bases remaining between them. Sequenced material: peripheral blood, taken on day 0 of AZD1222 vaccination. The chain combines TRBV9 with TRBJ1-2; D may be TRBD1 (6 bases). The TCR sequence derives from an adult in good health. The CDR3 loop reads CASSGQEGGSGYTF. The CDR3 DNA is TGTGCCAGCAGCGGACAGGAAGGTGGAAGTGGCTACACCTTC.